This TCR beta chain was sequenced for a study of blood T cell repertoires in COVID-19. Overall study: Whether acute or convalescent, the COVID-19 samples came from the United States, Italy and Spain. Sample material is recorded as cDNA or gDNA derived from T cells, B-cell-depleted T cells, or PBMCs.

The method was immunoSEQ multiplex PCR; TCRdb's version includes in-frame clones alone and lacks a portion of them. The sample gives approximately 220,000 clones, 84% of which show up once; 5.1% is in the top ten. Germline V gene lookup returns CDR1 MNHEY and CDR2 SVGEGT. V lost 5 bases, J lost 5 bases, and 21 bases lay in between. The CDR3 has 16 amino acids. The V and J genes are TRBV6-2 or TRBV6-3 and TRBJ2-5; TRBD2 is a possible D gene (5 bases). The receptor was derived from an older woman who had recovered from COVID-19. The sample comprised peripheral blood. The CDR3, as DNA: TGTGCCAGCAGTGCTATACTAGACCTTTATCGGGAGACCCAGTACTTC. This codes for CASSAILDLYRETQYF.